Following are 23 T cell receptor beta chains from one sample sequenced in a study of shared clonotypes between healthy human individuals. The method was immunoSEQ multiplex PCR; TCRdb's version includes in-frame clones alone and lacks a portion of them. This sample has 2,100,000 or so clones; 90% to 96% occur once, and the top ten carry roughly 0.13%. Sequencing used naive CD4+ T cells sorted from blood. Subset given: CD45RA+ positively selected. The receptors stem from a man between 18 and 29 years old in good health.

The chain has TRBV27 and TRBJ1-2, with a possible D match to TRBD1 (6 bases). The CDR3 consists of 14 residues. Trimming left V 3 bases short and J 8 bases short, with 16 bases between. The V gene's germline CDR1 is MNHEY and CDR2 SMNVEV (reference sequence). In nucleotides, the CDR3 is TGTGCCAGCAGTTTCAGGGGATCCTATGAGGGCTACACCTTC. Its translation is CASSFRGSYEGYTF.

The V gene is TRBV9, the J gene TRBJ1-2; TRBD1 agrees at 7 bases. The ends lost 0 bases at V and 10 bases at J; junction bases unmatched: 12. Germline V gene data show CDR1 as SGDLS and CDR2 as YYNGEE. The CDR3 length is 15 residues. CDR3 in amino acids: CASSVGPGTVLDYTF. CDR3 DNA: TGTGCCAGCAGCGTAGGCCCCGGGACAGTTCTTGACTACACCTTC.

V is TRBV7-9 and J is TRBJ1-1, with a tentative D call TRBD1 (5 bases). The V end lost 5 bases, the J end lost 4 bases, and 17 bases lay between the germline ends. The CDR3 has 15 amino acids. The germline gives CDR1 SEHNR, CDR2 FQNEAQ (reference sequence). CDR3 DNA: TGTGCCAGCAGCCCCCTAGGGGCAGGGTCCACTGAAGCTTTCTTT. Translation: CASSPLGAGSTEAFF.

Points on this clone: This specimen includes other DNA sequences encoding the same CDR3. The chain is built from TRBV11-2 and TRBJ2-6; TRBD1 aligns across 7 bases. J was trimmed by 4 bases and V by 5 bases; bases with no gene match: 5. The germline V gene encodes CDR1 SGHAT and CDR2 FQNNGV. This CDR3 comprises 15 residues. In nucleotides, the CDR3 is TGTGCCAGCAGCCTTACAGGGGCAGGGGCCAACGTCCTGACTTTC. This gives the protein CASSLTGAGANVLTF.

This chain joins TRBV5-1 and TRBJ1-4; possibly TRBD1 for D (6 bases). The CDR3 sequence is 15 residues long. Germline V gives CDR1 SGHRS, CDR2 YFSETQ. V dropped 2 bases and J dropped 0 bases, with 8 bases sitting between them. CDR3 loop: CASSLQGTTNEKLFF. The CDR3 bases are TGCGCCAGCAGCTTACAGGGAACAACTAATGAAAAACTGTTTTTT.

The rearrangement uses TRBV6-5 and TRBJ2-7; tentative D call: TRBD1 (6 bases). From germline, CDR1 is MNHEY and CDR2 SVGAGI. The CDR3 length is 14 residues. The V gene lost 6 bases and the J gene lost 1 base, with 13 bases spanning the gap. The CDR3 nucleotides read TGTGCCAGCAGCAGGGGCGCTGTGTCCTACGAGCAGTACTTC. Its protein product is CASSRGAVSYEQYF.

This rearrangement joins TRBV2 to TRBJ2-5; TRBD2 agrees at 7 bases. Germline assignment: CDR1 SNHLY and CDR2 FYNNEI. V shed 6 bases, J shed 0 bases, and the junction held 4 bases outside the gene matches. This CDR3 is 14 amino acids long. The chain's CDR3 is CASSQGLNQETQYF. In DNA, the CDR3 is TGTGCCAGCAGCCAGGGACTAAACCAAGAGACCCAGTACTTC.

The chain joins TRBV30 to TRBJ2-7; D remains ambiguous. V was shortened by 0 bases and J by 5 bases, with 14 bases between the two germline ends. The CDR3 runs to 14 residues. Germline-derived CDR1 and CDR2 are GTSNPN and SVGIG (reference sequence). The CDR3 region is CAWSVWVSKDEQYF. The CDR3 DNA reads TGTGCCTGGAGTGTATGGGTGTCTAAGGACGAGCAGTACTTC. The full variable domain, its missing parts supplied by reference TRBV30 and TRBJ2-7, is SQTIHQWPATLVQPVGSPLSLECTVEGTSNPNLYWYRQAAGRGLQLLFYSVGIGQISSEVPQNLSASRPQDRQFILSSKKLLLSDSGFYLCAWSVWVSKDEQYFGPGTRLTVT.

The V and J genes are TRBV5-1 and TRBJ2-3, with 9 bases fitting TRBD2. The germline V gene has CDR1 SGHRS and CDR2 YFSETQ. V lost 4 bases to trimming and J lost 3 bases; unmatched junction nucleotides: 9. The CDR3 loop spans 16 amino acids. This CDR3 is CASSNTASGGTDTQYF. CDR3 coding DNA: TGCGCCAGCAGCAACACGGCGAGCGGGGGGACAGATACGCAGTATTTT.

CDR3 nucleotides: TGTGCCTGGAGCACTCGAGCAGGGGCTGCCACCGGGGAGCTGTTTTTT. It encodes CAWSTRAGAATGELFF. The chain is built from TRBV30 and TRBJ2-2; D might be TRBD1 (6 bases). Germline V gene lookup returns CDR1 GTSNPN and CDR2 SVGIG (reference sequence). The CDR3 is 16 residues long. V was trimmed by 3 bases and J by 4 bases, leaving 18 bases between them.

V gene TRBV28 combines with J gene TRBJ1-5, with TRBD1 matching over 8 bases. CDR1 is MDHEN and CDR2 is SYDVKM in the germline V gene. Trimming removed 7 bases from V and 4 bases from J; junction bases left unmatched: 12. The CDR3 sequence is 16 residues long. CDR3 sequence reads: CASTSPQGAGNQPQHF. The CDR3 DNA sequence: TGTGCCAGCACCTCACCCCAGGGGGCGGGAAATCAGCCCCAGCATTTT. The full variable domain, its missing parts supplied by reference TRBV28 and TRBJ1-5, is DVKVTQSSRYLVKRTGEKVFLECVQDMDHENMFWYRQDPGLGLRLIYFSYDVKMKEKGDIPEGYSVSREKKERFSLILESASTNQTSMYLCASTSPQGAGNQPQHFGDGTRLSIL.

Here the CDR3 reads CASSELGLGSNEQFF. The CDR3 DNA is TGTGCCAGCAGTGAGTTAGGGCTCGGGTCCAATGAGCAGTTCTTC. V usage is TRBV6-1 and J usage is TRBJ2-1; no reliable D call. CDR3 length: 15 residues. V was shortened by 3 bases and J by 6 bases, with 15 bases between the two germline ends. Germline V gene sequence: CDR1 MNHNS, CDR2 SASEGT.

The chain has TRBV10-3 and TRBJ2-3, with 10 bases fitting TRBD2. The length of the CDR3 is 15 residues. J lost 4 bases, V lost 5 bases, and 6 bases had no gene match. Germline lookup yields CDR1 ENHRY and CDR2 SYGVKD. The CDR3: CAISLSGRTPDTQYF. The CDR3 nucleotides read TGTGCCATCAGTCTTAGCGGGAGGACCCCAGATACGCAGTATTTT.

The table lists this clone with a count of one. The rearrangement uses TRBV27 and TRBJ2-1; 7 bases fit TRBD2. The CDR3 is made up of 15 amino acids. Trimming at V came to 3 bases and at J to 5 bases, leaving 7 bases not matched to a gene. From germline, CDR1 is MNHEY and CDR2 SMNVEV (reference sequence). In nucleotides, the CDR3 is TGTGCCAGCAGTTTCCGGGGGAGGGTAGACAATGAGCAGTTCTTC. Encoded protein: CASSFRGRVDNEQFF.

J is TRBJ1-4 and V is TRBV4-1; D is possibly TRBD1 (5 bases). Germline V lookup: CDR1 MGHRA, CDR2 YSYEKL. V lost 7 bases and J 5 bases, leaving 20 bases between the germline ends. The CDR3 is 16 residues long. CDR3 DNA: TGCGCCAGCAAGTCGGCAGGGTCGGCGTTGAATGAAAAACTGTTTTTT. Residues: CASKSAGSALNEKLFF.

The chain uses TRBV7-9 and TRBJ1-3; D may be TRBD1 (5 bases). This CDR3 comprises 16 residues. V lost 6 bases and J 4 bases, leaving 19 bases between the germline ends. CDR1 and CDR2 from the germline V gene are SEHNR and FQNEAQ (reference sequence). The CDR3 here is CASSLRDPRRGNTIYF. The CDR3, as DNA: TGTGCCAGCAGTCTCCGGGACCCAAGGAGGGGAAACACCATATATTTT.

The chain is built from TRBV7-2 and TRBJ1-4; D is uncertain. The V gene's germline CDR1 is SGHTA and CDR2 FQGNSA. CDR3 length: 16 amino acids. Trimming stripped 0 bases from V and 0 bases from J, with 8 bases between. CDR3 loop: CASSLARVATNEKLFF. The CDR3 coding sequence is TGTGCCAGCAGCTTAGCGCGGGTCGCAACTAATGAAAAACTGTTTTTT.

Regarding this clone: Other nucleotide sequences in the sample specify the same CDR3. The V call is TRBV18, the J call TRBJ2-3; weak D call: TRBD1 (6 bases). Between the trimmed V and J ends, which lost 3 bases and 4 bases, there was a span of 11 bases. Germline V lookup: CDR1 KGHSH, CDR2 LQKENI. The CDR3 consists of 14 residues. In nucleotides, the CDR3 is TGTGCCAGCTCACCGGGGGCGGAAGCAGATACGCAGTATTTT. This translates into CASSPGAEADTQYF. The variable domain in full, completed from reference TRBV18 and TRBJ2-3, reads NAGVMQNPRHLVRRRGQEARLRCSPMKGHSHVYWYRQLPEEGLKFMVYLQKENIIDESGMPKERFSAEFPKEGPSILRIQQVVRGDSAAYFCASSPGAEADTQYFGPGTRLTVL.

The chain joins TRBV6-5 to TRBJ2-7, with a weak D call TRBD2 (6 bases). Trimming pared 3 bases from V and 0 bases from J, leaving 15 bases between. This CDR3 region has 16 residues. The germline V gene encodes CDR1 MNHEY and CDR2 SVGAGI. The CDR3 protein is CASSYRRLATSYEQYF. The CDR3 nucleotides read TGTGCCAGCAGTTATCGGCGTCTAGCGACCTCCTACGAGCAGTACTTC.

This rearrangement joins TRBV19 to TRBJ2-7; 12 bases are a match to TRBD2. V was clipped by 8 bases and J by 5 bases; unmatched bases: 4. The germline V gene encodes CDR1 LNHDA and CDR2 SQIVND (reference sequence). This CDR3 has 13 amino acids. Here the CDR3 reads CASAGLAGNEQYF. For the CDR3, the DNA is TGTGCCAGTGCCGGACTAGCGGGAAACGAGCAGTACTTC.

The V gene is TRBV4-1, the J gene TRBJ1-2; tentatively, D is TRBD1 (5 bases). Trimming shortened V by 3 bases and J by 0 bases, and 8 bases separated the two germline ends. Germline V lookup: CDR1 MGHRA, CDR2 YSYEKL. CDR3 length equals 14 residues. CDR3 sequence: CASSQGPTNYGYTF. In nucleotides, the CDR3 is TGCGCCAGCAGCCAGGGACCTACTAACTATGGCTACACCTTC.

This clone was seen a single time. CDR3 in DNA: TGTGCCAGCAGTTTATTGGGTCAGGGGCGGGAAGAGACCCAGTACTTC. Protein sequence: CASSLLGQGREETQYF. The chain employs TRBV28 and TRBJ2-5, with D perhaps TRBD1 (6 bases). The CDR3 totals 16 residues. Germline-derived CDR1 and CDR2 are MDHEN and SYDVKM. The V and J ends lost 1 base and 3 bases respectively, with 15 bases between them.

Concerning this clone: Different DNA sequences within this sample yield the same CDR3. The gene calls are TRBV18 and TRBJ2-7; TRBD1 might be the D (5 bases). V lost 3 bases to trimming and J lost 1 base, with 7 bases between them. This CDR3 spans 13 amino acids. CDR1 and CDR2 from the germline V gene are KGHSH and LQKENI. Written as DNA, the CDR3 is TGTGCCAGCTCACCCCAGGGATCCTACGAGCAGTACTTC. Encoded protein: CASSPQGSYEQYF. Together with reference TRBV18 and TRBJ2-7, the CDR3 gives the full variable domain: NAGVMQNPRHLVRRRGQEARLRCSPMKGHSHVYWYRQLPEEGLKFMVYLQKENIIDESGMPKERFSAEFPKEGPSILRIQQVVRGDSAAYFCASSPQGSYEQYFGPGTRLTVT.